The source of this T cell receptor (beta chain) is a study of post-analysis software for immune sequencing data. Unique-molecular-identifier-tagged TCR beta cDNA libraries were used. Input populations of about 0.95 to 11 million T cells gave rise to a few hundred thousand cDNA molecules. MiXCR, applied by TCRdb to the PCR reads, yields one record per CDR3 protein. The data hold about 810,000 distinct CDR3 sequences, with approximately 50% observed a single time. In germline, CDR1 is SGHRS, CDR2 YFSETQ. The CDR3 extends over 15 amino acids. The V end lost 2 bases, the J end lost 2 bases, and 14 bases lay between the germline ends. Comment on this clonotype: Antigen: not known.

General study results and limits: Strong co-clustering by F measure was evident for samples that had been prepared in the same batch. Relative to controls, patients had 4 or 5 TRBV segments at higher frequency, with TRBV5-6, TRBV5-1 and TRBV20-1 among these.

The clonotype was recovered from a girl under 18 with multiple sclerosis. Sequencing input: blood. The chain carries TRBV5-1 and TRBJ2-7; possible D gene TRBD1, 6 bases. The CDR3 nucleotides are TGCGCCAGCAGCTTCATACAGGGAGTTCCCTACGAGCAGTACTTC. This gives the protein CASSFIQGVPYEQYF.